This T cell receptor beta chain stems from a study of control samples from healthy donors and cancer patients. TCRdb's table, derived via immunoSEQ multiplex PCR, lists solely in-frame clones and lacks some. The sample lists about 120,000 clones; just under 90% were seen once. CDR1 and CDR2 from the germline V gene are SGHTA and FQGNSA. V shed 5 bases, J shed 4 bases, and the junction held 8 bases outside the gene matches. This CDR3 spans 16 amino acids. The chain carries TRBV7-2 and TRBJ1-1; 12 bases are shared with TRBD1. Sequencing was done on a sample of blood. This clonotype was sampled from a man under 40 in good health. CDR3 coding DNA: TGTGCCAGCAGCCAATCCGGGACAGGGGGCCTCACTGAAGCTTTCTTT. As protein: CASSQSGTGGLTEAFF.